The sequence of this T cell receptor (beta chain) was determined in a study of T cells after yellow fever vaccination. V lost 3 bases and J 3 bases, leaving 7 bases between the germline ends. CDR1 is SGHTA and CDR2 is FQGNSA in the germline V gene. This CDR3 contains 13 residues. TCRdb redid the calling of the 5' RACE reads with MiXCR, one entry per CDR3 protein. The table shows 360,000 or so distinct CDR3 sequences, with 11% occurring only once. The source is a young man who received the YFV17D yellow fever vaccine. Source: PBMCs, taken on the day of the first yellow fever vaccination. The V gene is TRBV7-2, the J gene TRBJ2-3; D remains ambiguous. Here the CDR3 DNA reads TGTGCCAGCAGCTTGCCGGTTACAGATACGCAGTATTTT. It translates to CASSLPVTDTQYF.